These T cell receptor beta chains were read from a single sample in a study of blood T cells in healthy people across ages. TCRdb passed the 5' RACE reads through MiXCR, listing each CDR3 protein once. The data hold about 780,000 distinct CDR3 sequences, with 35% to 60% observed a single time. The sample comprised blood. The receptors were gathered from an older man in good health. The CDR3 runs from the conserved cysteine through the conserved F or W. The order of the fields is clone size, D gene, J gene, V gene, CDR3 protein, CDR3 DNA. D genes are given only for firm matches. The size of a clone is reported for some rows only, either as once, few or many, or as a class for expanded clones.

few,NA,TRBJ2-1,TRBV20-1,CSASPSLSFEQFF,TGCAGTGCTAGCCCCTCCCTAAGCTTCGAGCAGTTCTTC
few,TRBD2,TRBJ2-5,TRBV5-4,CASSSPAGKEWETQYF,TGTGCCAGCAGCTCTCCAGCGGGAAAGGAGTGGGAGACCCAGTACTTC
few,NA,TRBJ2-7,TRBV7-3,CASSPGPSSPREQYF,TGTGCCAGCAGCCCCGGACCATCTTCCCCTCGCGAGCAGTACTTC
NA,NA,TRBJ2-1,TRBV11-1,CASSSKKGAEYPYNEQFF,TGTGCCAGCAGCTCCAAGAAAGGGGCCGAGTATCCCTACAATGAGCAGTTCTTC
NA,TRBD1,TRBJ1-5,TRBV7-2,CASGQGDNQPQHF,TGTGCCAGCGGACAGGGTGACAATCAGCCCCAGCATTTT
NA,NA,TRBJ1-6,TRBV4-1,CASSHTGQTGNSPLHF,TGCGCCAGCAGCCATACAGGCCAGACGGGTAATTCACCCCTCCACTTT
few,NA,TRBJ2-6,TRBV5-4,CASSVGGRQGSGANVLTF,TGTGCCAGCAGCGTGGGGGGAAGACAGGGATCTGGGGCCAACGTCCTGACTTTC
few,TRBD2,TRBJ2-1,TRBV24-1,CATSDGLAGAPKSEQFF,TGTGCCACCAGTGATGGACTAGCGGGAGCGCCAAAGAGTGAGCAGTTCTTC
NA,NA,TRBJ2-4,TRBV28,CASSHLGPSKNIQYF,TGTGCCAGCAGTCACTTAGGGCCATCCAAAAACATTCAGTACTTC
NA,NA,TRBJ2-6,TRBV27,CASSPGTGANVLTF,TGTGCCAGCAGTCCAGGCACTGGGGCCAACGTTCTGACTTTC
many,NA,TRBJ2-3,TRBV10-3,CAIRRQESTDTQYF,TGTGCCATCAGAAGACAGGAGAGCACAGATACGCAGTATTTT
many,NA,TRBJ2-1,TRBV7-2,CASSLQRVSYNEQFF,TGTGCCAGCAGCTTACAGCGGGTCTCCTACAATGAGCAGTTCTTC
few,NA,TRBJ1-5,TRBV7-2,CASSPKVGAETNNQPQHF,TGTGCCAGCAGCCCGAAGGTCGGGGCAGAGACGAATAATCAGCCCCAGCATTTT
few,NA,TRBJ2-6,TRBV21-1,CASSIIPGRPESGANVLTF,TGTGCCAGCAGCATAATCCCGGGACGGCCAGAATCTGGGGCCAACGTCCTGACTTTC
NA,TRBD1,TRBJ2-2,TRBV24-1,CATSDTGTGTGELFF,TGTGCCACCAGTGATACCGGGACAGGCACCGGGGAGCTGTTTTTT
NA,NA,TRBJ1-5,TRBV3-1,CASSPGTFNQPQHF,TGTGCCAGCAGCCCGGGGACATTCAATCAGCCCCAGCATTTT
once,TRBD2,TRBJ2-5,TRBV29-1,CSVAGTSVGWDEQYF,TGCAGCGTCGCCGGGACTAGCGTGGGTTGGGATGAGCAGTACTTC
few,NA,TRBJ2-3,TRBV15,CATSRDGTYTDTQYF,TGTGCCACCAGCAGAGACGGCACTTACACAGATACGCAGTATTTT
NA,NA,TRBJ2-5,TRBV20-1,CSASSADYSDLYQETQYF,TGCAGTGCTAGCTCAGCGGACTATTCCGATTTGTACCAAGAGACCCAGTACTTC
NA,NA,TRBJ2-5,TRBV7-2,CATSTGAGVRETQYF,TGTGCCACAAGCACAGGGGCGGGAGTACGGGAGACCCAGTACTTC
once,NA,TRBJ2-3,TRBV12-3/TRBV12-4,CASSLSIQGTDTQYF,TGTGCCAGCAGTTTAAGCATACAGGGTACAGATACGCAGTATTTT
NA,TRBD1,TRBJ1-2,TRBV20-1,CSARKAGTDDYGYTF,TGCAGTGCTAGGAAGGCCGGGACAGATGACTATGGCTACACCTTC
NA,NA,TRBJ2-3,TRBV2,CASSEGPVGTDTQYF,TGTGCCAGCAGTGAAGGCCCTGTGGGGACAGATACGCAGTATTTT
NA,NA,TRBJ2-1,TRBV29-1,CSVATLVAGEQFF,TGCAGCGTTGCAACACTAGTTGCGGGTGAGCAGTTCTTC
NA,TRBD2,TRBJ2-1,TRBV27,CASTPRLAGGPSNEQFF,TGTGCCAGCACACCAAGACTAGCGGGAGGGCCCTCCAATGAGCAGTTCTTC
NA,TRBD1,TRBJ1-2,TRBV27,CASSLSERTGGRYGYTF,TGTGCCAGCAGTTTATCGGAACGGACAGGGGGCAGATATGGCTACACCTTC
NA,NA,TRBJ1-1,TRBV20-1,CSASQGTSMNTEAFF,TGCAGTGCTAGCCAAGGGACCTCAATGAACACTGAAGCTTTCTTT
few,NA,TRBJ2-1,TRBV12-3/TRBV12-4,CASSIGLPPLNEQFF,TGTGCCAGCAGCATCGGACTCCCCCCCCTTAATGAGCAGTTCTTC
NA,NA,TRBJ2-5,TRBV5-1,CASSRDKQETQYF,TGCGCCAGCAGCCGGGACAAACAAGAGACCCAGTACTTC
few,NA,TRBJ2-7,TRBV9,CASSPRAQEHYEQYF,TGTGCCAGCAGCCCCCGGGCCCAAGAGCACTACGAGCAGTACTTC
NA,NA,TRBJ1-1,TRBV5-1,CASPFETEAFF,TGCGCCAGCCCTTTCGAAACTGAAGCTTTCTTT
NA,TRBD1,TRBJ2-7,TRBV7-9,CASSLRDSYFGEQYF,TGTGCCAGCAGCTTACGGGACAGCTACTTTGGGGAGCAGTACTTC
NA,TRBD1,TRBJ2-7,TRBV25-1,CASTQGYYYEQYF,TGTGCCAGCACACAGGGGTACTACTACGAGCAGTACTTC
NA,NA,TRBJ2-3,TRBV12-3/TRBV12-4,CASSSSRVLSTDTQYF,TGTGCCAGCAGTTCCTCCAGGGTTCTTAGCACAGATACGCAGTATTTT
NA,NA,TRBJ2-1,TRBV29-1,CSVCPTSRNEQFF,TGCAGCGTATGTCCCACGAGTAGGAATGAGCAGTTCTTC
many,NA,TRBJ2-7,TRBV20-1,CSAPYRGNEQYF,TGCAGTGCTCCCTACCGGGGCAACGAGCAGTACTTC
few,NA,TRBJ2-6,TRBV12-3/TRBV12-4,CASSEEQLLSGANVLTF,TGTGCCAGCAGTGAAGAGCAACTCCTATCTGGGGCCAACGTCCTGACTTTC
NA,NA,TRBJ1-4,TRBV29-1,CSASSGADNEKLFF,TGCAGCGCCTCCTCGGGGGCGGATAATGAAAAACTGTTTTTT
NA,TRBD2,TRBJ2-3,TRBV9,CASSTPASGGTDTQYF,TGTGCCAGCAGCACCCCGGCTAGCGGGGGCACAGATACGCAGTATTTT
many,TRBD2,TRBJ2-3,TRBV7-2,CASSSRLAGGTDTQYF,TGTGCCAGCAGCTCGCGACTAGCGGGAGGTACAGATACGCAGTATTTT
NA,NA,TRBJ2-5,TRBV10-3,CATFGEETQYF,TGTGCCACCTTCGGAGAAGAGACCCAGTACTTC
NA,TRBD1,TRBJ2-6,TRBV28,CASTTMQGAGANVLTF,TGTGCCAGCACCACAATGCAGGGGGCTGGGGCCAACGTCCTGACTTTC
NA,NA,TRBJ1-5,TRBV28,CASSAQGHGRPQHF,TGTGCCAGCAGTGCCCAGGGGCACGGTAGGCCCCAGCATTTT
NA,NA,TRBJ2-3,TRBV24-1,CATSDSTGTTDTQYF,TGTGCCACCAGTGATTCAACCGGGACTACAGATACGCAGTATTTT
NA,NA,TRBJ2-1,TRBV7-7,CASGQSGQETQFF,TGTGCCAGCGGCCAGAGCGGACAAGAGACCCAGTTCTTC
many,TRBD2,TRBJ2-1,TRBV10-3,CAMGLAGGEQFF,TGTGCCATGGGACTAGCGGGAGGGGAGCAGTTCTTC
NA,NA,TRBJ1-5,TRBV20-1,CSASPGRGSQPQHF,TGCAGTGCTAGCCCTGGCAGGGGAAGTCAGCCCCAGCATTTT
NA,NA,TRBJ2-3,TRBV7-9,CASSFEGAADTQYF,TGTGCCAGCAGCTTCGAAGGGGCTGCGGATACGCAGTATTTT
few,TRBD2,TRBJ2-3,TRBV20-1,CSASGLAGASDTQYF,TGCAGTGCTAGCGGTCTAGCGGGAGCATCCGATACGCAGTATTTT
few,TRBD2,TRBJ2-3,TRBV2,CASSGLSKAGGRDTQYF,TGTGCCAGCAGCGGACTCTCTAAAGCGGGAGGAAGGGATACGCAGTATTTT
NA,TRBD1,TRBJ1-2,TRBV20-1,CSARNPRRQGESYGYTF,TGCAGTGCTAGAAACCCCCGTAGACAGGGAGAGAGCTATGGCTACACCTTC
many,TRBD2,TRBJ2-1,TRBV28,CASSNELAGDNEQFF,TGTGCCAGCAGCAATGAACTAGCGGGGGACAATGAGCAGTTCTTC
NA,TRBD2,TRBJ2-2,TRBV7-2,CASSFSGSRGTGELFF,TGTGCCAGCAGTTTTAGCGGGAGCCGTGGCACCGGGGAGCTGTTTTTT
NA,NA,TRBJ2-7,TRBV28,CASSFAVSASYEQYF,TGTGCCAGCAGTTTTGCAGTAAGCGCCTCCTACGAGCAGTACTTC
many,TRBD2,TRBJ2-1,TRBV7-2,CASSLVAGASNEQFF,TGTGCCAGCAGCTTAGTAGCGGGAGCCTCCAATGAGCAGTTCTTC
few,NA,TRBJ2-7,TRBV12-3/TRBV12-4,CASSPRDTPYEQYF,TGTGCCAGCAGTCCTCGGGACACTCCCTACGAGCAGTACTTC
NA,NA,TRBJ2-3,TRBV4-1,CASSHPGGLDTDTQYF,TGCGCCAGCAGCCATCCCGGGGGCTTGGACACAGATACGCAGTATTTT
few,TRBD2,TRBJ2-1,TRBV7-3,CASRKSRTRNNEQFF,TGTGCCAGCAGGAAGTCCCGGACTAGAAACAATGAGCAGTTCTTC
NA,TRBD1,TRBJ2-5,TRBV27,CASSLDRGTLRNAQYF,TGTGCCAGCAGTCTGGACAGGGGGACATTACGTAATGCTCAGTACTTC